This T cell receptor (beta chain) derives from a study of blood T cell repertoires in COVID-19. Study summary: Specimens from acute and convalescent COVID-19 originated in the United States, Italy and Spain. Sources were T cells, B-cell-depleted T cells, or PBMCs; the material itself was cDNA or gDNA.

Study processing details: Amplified reference gene primers provided the basis for estimating nucleated cell counts. The assay was immunoSEQ multiplex PCR, and TCRdb's table has in-frame clones only and misses some. V and J calls and clone size are copied from that table; D and trimming were computed from the DNA. The table records under 100,000 clones, about three quarters of them present only once. V dropped 11 bases and J dropped 5 bases, with 18 bases sitting between them. Germline V gives CDR1 SNHLY, CDR2 FYNNEI. The CDR3 length is 13 residues. This clone has only a few counts. Other nucleotide sequences in the sample specify the same CDR3.

This chain links TRBV2 with TRBJ1-2, with D unclear. The clonotype originates from a woman aged 80 or over with active or convalescent COVID-19. The material sequenced was peripheral blood. This CDR3 is CAGHEGPPYGYTF. DNA for the CDR3: TGTGCCGGCCATGAGGGCCCCCCTTATGGCTACACCTTC.